These 27 T cell receptor beta chains were sequenced from one sample in a study of CD8 T cells in ankylosing spondylitis. TCRdb recomputed calls from the 5' RACE reads with MiXCR, one row per CDR3 protein. The sample carries hundreds of thousands of distinct CDR3 sequences, about a quarter recorded once. The sample taken for sequencing was blood, either unsorted or a sorted T cell fraction (not recorded which). These receptor sequences come from a male donor with ankylosing spondylitis or in good health (not recorded which).

Many counts were recorded for this clonotype. The rearrangement uses TRBV11-2 and TRBJ2-4, with TRBD1 matching over 7 bases. After removal of 5 bases from V and 11 bases from J, the junction contained 9 bases not matched to a gene. Germline V gene data show CDR1 as SGHAT and CDR2 as FQNNGV. The CDR3 runs to 13 residues. CDR3 protein: CASSPDRPSVQYF. In DNA, the CDR3 is TGTGCCAGCAGCCCGGACAGGCCCTCAGTTCAGTACTTC.

This clonotype has just a few counts. The V gene is TRBV20-1, the J gene TRBJ2-7; possibly TRBD2 for D (5 bases). Trimming took 7 bases from V and 6 from J, leaving 13 bases between them. This CDR3 region has 11 residues. Germline V gene data show CDR1 as DFQATT and CDR2 as SNEGSKA (reference sequence). CDR3 DNA: TGCAGTGTAGACACGGCGGGCGAGCAGTACTTC. Translating it yields CSVDTAGEQYF.

This clonotype occurred many times. The chain links TRBV5-1 to TRBJ1-1; D perhaps matches TRBD1 (5 bases). Trimming removed 0 bases from V and 1 base from J, with 7 bases in between. CDR3 length equals 14 residues. CDR1 and CDR2 from the germline V gene are SGHRS and YFSETQ. CDR3 DNA sequence: TGCGCCAGCAGCTTGGAGGGGTCGAACACTGAAGCTTTCTTT. This translates into CASSLEGSNTEAFF.

This clonotype was detected only a few times. The V and J genes are TRBV12-3 or TRBV12-4 and TRBJ2-1; D call uncertain. The CDR3 has 14 amino acids. V gave up 3 bases and J gave up 0 bases, with 6 bases separating them. CDR3 sequence reads: CASSFRYSYNEQFF. CDR3 bases: TGTGCCAGCAGTTTCCGTTACTCCTACAATGAGCAGTTCTTC.

The DNA of the CDR3 is TGTGCCAGCAGTTTATCGAGACGGACCGGGGAGCTGTTTTTT. Its protein product is CASSLSRRTGELFF. This rearrangement joins TRBV27 to TRBJ2-2; D gene ambiguous. The length of the CDR3 is 14 residues. Germline CDR1 MNHEY, CDR2 SMNVEV (reference sequence). V lost 0 bases, J lost 5 bases, and 7 bases lay in between.

This clonotype has just a few counts. The CDR3 here is CASSFWIAGTYEQYF. The DNA for the CDR3 is TGTGCCAGCAGTTTTTGGATAGCGGGAACCTACGAGCAGTACTTC. The rearrangement joins TRBV12-3 or TRBV12-4 to TRBJ2-7; TRBD2 matches at 8 bases. This CDR3 has 15 amino acids. V gave up 3 bases and J gave up 2 bases; unmatched junction bases: 6.

The gene calls are TRBV11-3 and TRBJ2-1, with 9 bases aligning to TRBD2. The CDR3 has 16 amino acids. The germline V gene has CDR1 SGHNT and CDR2 YENEEA. The junction had 7 bases not matched to a gene; V was cut back by 1 base and J by 6 bases. The CDR3 region has the DNA TGTGCCAGCAGCTTAGCGGTTAGCGGGAGATCCAATGAGCAGTTCTTC. It codes for CASSLAVSGRSNEQFF.

The chain is built from TRBV11-2 and TRBJ1-1; D remains ambiguous. This CDR3 has 13 residues. Trimming took 5 bases from V and 1 from J, leaving 8 bases between them. The V gene's germline CDR1 is SGHAT and CDR2 FQNNGV. CDR3 sequence reads: CASSAARNTEAFF. Written as DNA, the CDR3 is TGTGCCAGCAGCGCAGCAAGGAACACTGAAGCTTTCTTT. Variable domain in full (rest from reference TRBV11-2 and TRBJ1-1): EAGVAQSPRYKIIEKRQSVAFWCNPISGHATLYWYQQILGQGPKLLIQFQNNGVVDDSQLPKDRFSAERLKGVDSTLKIQPAKLEDSAVYLCASSAARNTEAFFGQGTRLTVV.

The CDR3 here is CSASGQGLGNTEAFF. The DNA of the CDR3 is TGCAGTGCTAGCGGGCAGGGGTTGGGGAACACTGAAGCTTTCTTT. The rearrangement links TRBV20-1 to TRBJ1-1; tentative D call: TRBD1 (6 bases). V lost 3 bases and J lost 1, with 15 bases in between. The CDR3 has 15 residues. Germline V gene data show CDR1 as DFQATT and CDR2 as SNEGSKA (reference sequence).

This clonotype was found many times. This chain uses TRBV5-1 with TRBJ1-3; D gene uncertain. Trimming took off 2 bases at V and 0 bases at J, with 9 bases between the two ends. CDR3 length equals 15 residues. Germline CDR1 reads SGHRS; CDR2 reads YFSETQ. CDR3 in DNA: TGCGCCAGCAGCTTAGGACGGTCCTCTGGAAACACCATATATTTT. As protein: CASSLGRSSGNTIYF. The full variable domain, rest sourced from reference TRBV5-1 and TRBJ1-3, is KAGVTQTPRYLIKTRGQQVTLSCSPISGHRSVSWYQQTPGQGLQFLFEYFSETQRNKGNFPGRFSGRQFSNSRSEMNVSTLELGDSALYLCASSLGRSSGNTIYFGEGSWLTVV.

This CDR3 reads CSVRTGYGYTF. DNA for the CDR3: TGCAGTGTTCGGACAGGCTATGGCTACACCTTC. The chain has TRBV20-1 and TRBJ1-2, with 7 bases fitting TRBD1. Germline V gives CDR1 DFQATT, CDR2 SNEGSKA (reference sequence). This CDR3 has 11 amino acids. Trimming took 7 bases from V and 4 from J; bases not matched to a gene: 3.

Many counts were recorded for this clonotype. The chain carries TRBV12-3 or TRBV12-4 and TRBJ1-2; 7 nucleotides align to TRBD1. Trimming removed 8 bases from V and 8 bases from J; junction bases left unmatched: 5. The CDR3 runs to 11 residues. The CDR3: CASGTGVGYTF. CDR3 coding DNA: TGTGCCAGCGGAACAGGGGTCGGCTACACCTTC.

This clonotype was picked up many times. The chain links TRBV5-1 to TRBJ2-3; 11 nucleotides match TRBD2. Unmatched junction bases numbered 6, after V lost 4 bases and J lost 2 bases. This CDR3 region has 16 residues. Germline V gene sequence: CDR1 SGHRS, CDR2 YFSETQ. The CDR3 here is CASSTGTSGLTDTQYF. As DNA, the CDR3 is TGCGCCAGCAGCACCGGGACTAGCGGACTCACAGATACGCAGTATTTT. Variable domain in full (rest from reference TRBV5-1 and TRBJ2-3): KAGVTQTPRYLIKTRGQQVTLSCSPISGHRSVSWYQQTPGQGLQFLFEYFSETQRNKGNFPGRFSGRQFSNSRSEMNVSTLELGDSALYLCASSTGTSGLTDTQYFGPGTRLTVL.

This clonotype came up many times. V is TRBV12-3 or TRBV12-4 and J is TRBJ2-1; D is uncertain. The V gene lost 3 bases and the J gene lost 4 bases, with 13 bases spanning the gap. This CDR3 spans 15 amino acids. The CDR3 bases are TGTGCCAGCAGTTTTTCTCGTATTAGGTACAATGAGCAGTTCTTC. The encoded protein is CASSFSRIRYNEQFF.

CDR3 DNA sequence: TGCAGTGCTAGTTTCAGGCCGGAGGAAAAACTGTTTTTT. It specifies CSASFRPEEKLFF. The chain couples TRBV20-1 to TRBJ1-4; D is undetermined. CDR1 is DFQATT, CDR2 SNEGSKA, per germline (reference sequence). The CDR3 spans 13 residues. V shed 3 bases and J shed 8 bases, with 13 bases lying between them.

Many counts were recorded for this clonotype. The rearrangement links TRBV20-1 to TRBJ2-5; D call uncertain. Germline V gene sequence: CDR1 DFQATT, CDR2 SNEGSKA (reference sequence). This CDR3 is built from 11 residues. The germline V and J ends were trimmed by 6 bases and 7 bases, with 12 bases remaining between them. DNA of the CDR3: TGCAGTGCAAGTGAGGAGTTGACCCAGTACTTC. Its translation: CSASEELTQYF.

V and J are TRBV6-1 and TRBJ2-1; TRBD2 aligns across 11 bases. Trimming cost V 6 bases and J 8 bases; bases outside gene matches: 6. In germline, CDR1 is MNHNS, CDR2 SASEGT. This CDR3 has 14 amino acids. The CDR3 sequence: CASRTSGSRYEQFF. The DNA of the CDR3 is TGTGCCAGCAGAACTAGCGGGAGTAGATATGAGCAGTTCTTC.

This clonotype was found many times. The CDR3 is CSARDLRTSYEQYF. In DNA form, the CDR3 reads TGCAGTGCTAGAGACCTGCGAACCTCCTACGAGCAGTACTTC. The rearrangement joins TRBV20-1 to TRBJ2-7; D is undetermined. Trimming took 0 bases from V and 0 from J, leaving 9 bases between them. Germline-derived CDR1 and CDR2 are DFQATT and SNEGSKA (reference sequence). CDR3 length: 14 residues.

This clonotype was picked up a small number of times. V usage is TRBV20-1 and J usage is TRBJ2-1; TRBD1 matches at 7 bases. This CDR3 has 12 amino acids. The ends lost 3 bases at V and 7 bases at J; junction bases unmatched: 3. Germline values: CDR1 DFQATT, CDR2 SNEGSKA (reference sequence). CDR3 residues: CSASRGTNEQFF. The DNA for the CDR3 is TGCAGTGCTAGCAGGGGGACGAATGAGCAGTTCTTC.

The gene calls are TRBV5-6 and TRBJ2-5, with 12 bases fitting TRBD2. Germline assignment: CDR1 SGHDT and CDR2 YYEEEE. V lost 3 bases, J lost 2 bases, and 2 bases stayed unmatched. CDR3 length: 15 residues. CDR3 nucleotide sequence: TGTGCCAGCAGCTGGACTAGCGGGGAACAAGAGACCCAGTACTTC. Protein sequence: CASSWTSGEQETQYF.

This clonotype appeared a single time. The chain recombines TRBV20-1 with TRBJ1-3, with D hard to call. Germline values: CDR1 DFQATT, CDR2 SNEGSKA (reference sequence). Trimming removed 3 bases from V and 0 bases from J, with 3 bases in between. This CDR3 is built from 12 residues. The DNA for the CDR3 is TGCAGTGCTAGGCACTCTGGAAACACCATATATTTT. Protein: CSARHSGNTIYF.

This clonotype was counted between two and nine times. CDR3: CASRREWNTEAFF. CDR3 in DNA: TGCGCCAGCAGGAGGGAATGGAACACTGAAGCTTTCTTT. The chain couples TRBV5-1 to TRBJ1-1, with D hard to call. CDR3 size: 13 residues. Germline V lookup: CDR1 SGHRS, CDR2 YFSETQ. V lost 5 bases, J lost 1 base, and 9 bases lay in between.

This clonotype has just one count. The V and J genes are TRBV6-5 and TRBJ2-1, with D perhaps matching TRBD2 (5 bases). The germline gives CDR1 MNHEY, CDR2 SVGAGI. There are 16 residues in the CDR3. Trimming stripped 0 bases from V and 8 bases from J, with 17 bases between. CDR3: CASSYSIPLSGDEQFF. Written as DNA, the CDR3 is TGTGCCAGCAGTTACTCGATACCACTGTCCGGGGATGAGCAGTTCTTC.

This clonotype was seen a few times. The chain couples TRBV5-1 to TRBJ2-7; the D gene is possibly TRBD2 (5 bases). Germline-derived CDR1 and CDR2 are SGHRS and YFSETQ. This CDR3 is built from 13 residues. V lost 5 bases and J lost 3, with 12 bases in between. The CDR3 DNA sequence: TGCGCCAGCAGGAAGGAGGATCTCTACGAGCAGTACTTC. It codes for CASRKEDLYEQYF.

V and J are TRBV6-5 and TRBJ2-1, with 11 bases fitting TRBD2. Unmatched junction bases numbered 0, after V lost 0 bases and J lost 2 bases. Looked up from germline, CDR1 is MNHEY and CDR2 is SVGAGI. This CDR3 region has 16 residues. The chain's CDR3 is CASSYSSGRAYNEQFF. The DNA for the CDR3 is TGTGCCAGCAGTTACTCTAGCGGGAGGGCCTACAATGAGCAGTTCTTC.

The chain carries TRBV4-1 and TRBJ1-2; D possibly corresponds to TRBD1 (5 bases). V lost 5 bases, J lost 4 bases, and 14 bases lay in between. CDR1 and CDR2 from the germline V gene are MGHRA and YSYEKL. There are 14 residues in the CDR3. The CDR3 here is CASSVGAVSYGYTF. For the CDR3, the DNA is TGCGCCAGCAGCGTCGGGGCGGTCTCCTATGGCTACACCTTC.

The rearrangement links TRBV2 to TRBJ2-1; 9 nucleotides agree with TRBD1. Unmatched junction bases numbered 7, after V lost 7 bases and J lost 9 bases. The CDR3 is 13 residues long. Germline V CDR1 and CDR2: SNHLY, FYNNEI. CDR3 region: CASKGTGPGEQFF. In DNA form, the CDR3 reads TGTGCCAGCAAAGGGACAGGGCCGGGTGAGCAGTTCTTC.